Listed here are 12 T cell receptor beta chains from one sample, sequenced in a study of T cell responses to AZD1222 COVID-19 vaccine. Sequencing used immunoSEQ multiplex PCR; TCRdb keeps in-frame clones, though not all of them. Of approximately 110,000 clones in the sample, about 91% were seen once. The material sequenced was peripheral blood, taken on day 0 of AZD1222 vaccination. All receptors derive from an adult in good health.

This rearrangement joins TRBV18 to TRBJ2-7; either TRBD1 or TRBD2 may supply D (6 bases each). Germline V gene sequence: CDR1 KGHSH, CDR2 LQKENI. This CDR3 has 14 amino acids. The V gene lost 3 bases and the J gene lost 2 bases, with 11 bases spanning the gap. CDR3 in amino acids: CASSPGGQTYEQYF. The CDR3 DNA reads TGTGCCAGCTCACCGGGGGGACAAACCTACGAGCAGTACTTC.

The chain joins TRBV5-1 to TRBJ1-5; no firm D call. In germline, CDR1 is SGHRS, CDR2 YFSETQ. V gave up 0 bases and J gave up 1 base, with 5 bases separating them. The CDR3 covers 14 residues. The CDR3 loop is CASSLGGSNQPQHF. The CDR3 DNA reads TGCGCCAGCAGCTTGGGTGGGAGCAATCAGCCCCAGCATTTT.

The V call is TRBV9, the J call TRBJ2-3; 9 bases match TRBD2. With 3 bases clipped from V and 5 bases from J, the junction kept 10 bases outside the gene matches. The CDR3 is made up of 16 amino acids. Per germline, CDR1 SGDLS and CDR2 YYNGEE. The DNA of the CDR3 is TGTGCCAGCAGCGGGCTGACAGCGGGGGGCATAGATACGCAGTATTTT. Translating it yields CASSGLTAGGIDTQYF.

The genes are TRBV6-4 and TRBJ1-1; D is perhaps TRBD1 (5 bases). The CDR3 is made up of 12 amino acids. Trimming shortened V by 10 bases and J by 7 bases, and 16 bases separated the two germline ends. CDR1 is MRHNA and CDR2 is SNTAGT in the germline V gene. CDR3 in amino acids: CATRTQLDEAFF. CDR3 DNA sequence: TGTGCCACTAGGACACAGTTAGATGAAGCTTTCTTT.

This clone was seen a few times. The chain joins TRBV25-1 to TRBJ2-4; 9 bases fit TRBD1. The CDR3 is made up of 15 amino acids. J gave up 4 bases and V 1 base, and 2 bases lay outside the gene matches. Germline-derived CDR1 and CDR2 are MGHDK and SYGVNS. The CDR3 region is CASSESGQGKNIQYF. CDR3 coding DNA: TGTGCCAGCAGTGAATCAGGACAGGGGAAAAACATTCAGTACTTC.

This sequence joins TRBV19 and TRBJ1-2, with unresolved D. CDR1 LNHDA and CDR2 SQIVND come from the germline V gene (reference sequence). Trimming cost V 3 bases and J 3 bases, with 17 bases left between them. CDR3 length equals 16 residues. The CDR3 bases are TGTGCCAGTAGTATTGTCATAACAGCCCTTCACTATGGCTACACCTTC. Translation gives CASSIVITALHYGYTF.

The gene calls are TRBV4-3 and TRBJ2-7; 7 nucleotides line up with TRBD1. The V segment lost 0 bases and the J segment 5 bases; nucleotides outside the gene matches: 7. Germline V gives CDR1 LGHNA, CDR2 YSLEER. The CDR3 spans 15 residues. CDR3 coding DNA: TGCGCCAGCAGCCAAGATTCGACAGGGCAGGACGAGCAGTACTTC. Residues: CASSQDSTGQDEQYF.

The V call is TRBV4-2, the J call TRBJ2-1; D is undetermined. CDR1 is LGHNA and CDR2 is YNFKEQ in the germline V gene. The CDR3 sequence is 14 residues long. V dropped 1 base and J dropped 6 bases, with 10 bases sitting between them. CDR3 region: CASSQGVQVNEQFF. DNA for the CDR3: TGTGCCAGCAGCCAAGGGGTTCAGGTCAATGAGCAGTTCTTC.

The gene calls are TRBV29-1 and TRBJ1-2; D ambiguous. Germline CDR1 and CDR2: SQVTM and ANQGSEA. This CDR3 is built from 14 residues. Trimming removed 1 base from V and 5 bases from J, with 14 bases in between. The CDR3 DNA reads as TGCAGCGTTGAAGGAGGAGCAGTGGGGTATGGCTACACCTTC. Translated, it gives CSVEGGAVGYGYTF.

The chain is built from TRBV4-2 and TRBJ2-5; 12 bases are shared with TRBD2. The germline V gene encodes CDR1 LGHNA and CDR2 YNFKEQ. Trimming cost V 0 bases and J 7 bases; bases outside gene matches: 6. This CDR3 is 16 amino acids long. CDR3: CASSQETSGGLGTQYF. The CDR3 region has the DNA TGTGCCAGCAGCCAAGAGACTAGCGGGGGCTTGGGGACCCAGTACTTC.

This chain joins TRBV10-3 and TRBJ1-4; D call uncertain. The CDR3 has 15 residues. Germline CDR1 reads ENHRY; CDR2 reads SYGVKD. Trimming left V 3 bases short and J 4 bases short, with 12 bases between. The CDR3 nucleotides read TGTGCCATCAGTGAATTCGGACCGGATAATGAAAAACTGTTTTTT. The encoded protein is CAISEFGPDNEKLFF.

The chain couples TRBV4-2 to TRBJ1-1; 9 nucleotides line up with TRBD1. Germline V gene data show CDR1 as LGHNA and CDR2 as YNFKEQ. J was trimmed by 0 bases and V by 5 bases; bases with no gene match: 7. CDR3 length equals 16 residues. This CDR3 reads CASSYRQGDLNTEAFF. CDR3 nucleotides: TGTGCCAGCAGCTATAGACAGGGGGACCTGAACACTGAAGCTTTCTTT.